Listed below are T cell receptor beta chains from one sample, sequenced in a study of CD8 T cells in ankylosing spondylitis. A single record per CDR3 protein comes from TCRdb applying MiXCR to the 5' RACE reads. The table has about 250,000 distinct CDR3 sequences, approximately 20% seen once. The source material was blood, either unsorted or a sorted T cell fraction (not recorded which). The receptors here all came from a male donor with ankylosing spondylitis or in good health (not recorded which). The CDR3 runs from the conserved cysteine through the conserved F or W. Some rows mark clone size as missing; the rest say once, few, many or name a class of expanded clone.

v_call	clone_size	j_call	cdr3_aa
TRBV6-2/TRBV6-3	NA	TRBJ2-7	CASRGTSDSGVEQYF
TRBV20-1	NA	TRBJ1-2	CSAPDRNDYGYTF
TRBV27	NA	TRBJ1-1	CASSSGGYTEAFF
TRBV20-1	few	TRBJ2-7	CSARVVNYEQYF
TRBV6-1	NA	TRBJ2-7	CASSEVGGAYEQYF
TRBV20-1	NA	TRBJ1-1	CSAQPRTGAMNTEAFF
TRBV5-1	few	TRBJ1-1	CATRTDTEAFF
TRBV10-3	once	TRBJ2-2	CAIQTANTGELFF
TRBV4-2	many	TRBJ2-7	CASSQEVAPASDSYEQYF
TRBV2	few	TRBJ2-1	CASKRGGARNEQFF
TRBV29-1	many	TRBJ2-5	CSVEWFQETQYF
TRBV7-9	NA	TRBJ2-3	CASSRDRVESSTDTQYF
TRBV3-1	few	TRBJ2-3	CASSHLIAGGDNTQYF
TRBV24-1	few	TRBJ2-7	CATSDPLAGVGEQYF
TRBV12-3/TRBV12-4	many	TRBJ2-1	CASSPLGELSYNEQFF
TRBV29-1	many	TRBJ2-1	CSVEGFTGLYYNEQFF
TRBV4-1	few	TRBJ2-7	CASSQVMPSSYEQYF
TRBV10-3	few	TRBJ2-7	CAISRTSYEQYF
TRBV28	few	TRBJ2-5	CASSFPLAGEGETQYF
TRBV12-5	NA	TRBJ2-7	CASGLALAGGWEQYF
TRBV2	few	TRBJ2-1	CASSLTGVWRDEQFF
TRBV2	once	TRBJ2-1	CASSEAGMTQLGEQFF
TRBV10-3	many	TRBJ2-7	CAISDGAAEQYF
TRBV7-8	NA	TRBJ2-5	CASRSGTGETQYF
TRBV5-5	once	NA	CASSNRVSYEQFF
TRBV29-1	NA	TRBJ1-1	CSVEGRGGNTEAFF
TRBV7-6	NA	TRBJ2-7	CASSPHLAGDGEQYF
TRBV24-1	few	TRBJ2-7	CATSGGHGEQYF
TRBV7-9	NA	TRBJ2-7	CASSLRRTGGSYEQYF
TRBV7-9	NA	TRBJ2-4	CASSSNYRVIDKNIQYF
TRBV7-3	medium-sized	TRBJ2-1	CASSLSPSGYNEQFF
TRBV27	few	TRBJ2-7	CASSPSAISYEQYF
TRBV29-1	few	TRBJ2-1	CSARWGILHNEQFF
TRBV27	NA	TRBJ1-2	CASSFLLGFYGYTF
TRBV7-2	NA	TRBJ2-1	CASSLASGSSHEQFF
TRBV5-6	many	TRBJ2-7	CASSLEGEQYF